This is a list of T cell receptor beta chains from one sample in a study of cytomegalovirus exposure and HLA in healthy donors. The repertoire was sequenced with immunoSEQ multiplex PCR; TCRdb's copy has only in-frame clones and lacks some. The sample lists some 110,000 clones, just under 95% occurring once. The sequencing sample was made of PBMCs. These receptors originate from a young woman in good health and CMV-seronegative. CDR3s include the opening cysteine and the closing phenylalanine or tryptophan. The D gene is left open where the match is weak. Clone sizes are given selectively: once, few, many, or a class where the clone is expanded.

d_gene	v_gene	len	j_gene	abundance	CDR3aa	CDR3nt
.	TRBV19	16	TRBJ1-1	once	CASSKDGTPLNTEAFF	TGTGCCAGTAGTAAGGACGGGACACCCTTGAACACTGAAGCTTTCTTT
.	TRBV12-5	13	TRBJ1-2	.	CASGFTQGWGYTF	TGTGCTAGTGGTTTTACGCAGGGTTGGGGCTACACCTTC
.	TRBV4-1	17	TRBJ1-2	.	CASSPTAGVGTGDGYTF	TGCGCCAGCAGCCCCACCGCGGGAGTAGGGACGGGGGATGGCTACACCTTC
.	TRBV19	15	TRBJ1-3	.	CASILDGSSWNTIYF	TGTGCCAGTATTTTAGACGGGTCGTCTTGGAACACCATATATTTT
.	TRBV7-9	16	TRBJ2-3	.	CASSLWGGPYTDTQYF	TGTGCCAGCAGCTTATGGGGGGGCCCCTACACAGATACGCAGTATTTT
.	TRBV7-9	12	TRBJ2-7	.	CASSLRPYEQYF	TGTGCCAGCAGCTTACGTCCCTACGAGCAGTACTTC
.	TRBV7-9	14	TRBJ2-2	.	CASSSRANTGELFF	TGTGCCAGCAGCTCCCGCGCGAACACCGGGGAGCTGTTTTTT
.	TRBV20-1	11	TRBJ2-7	.	CSATAVYEQYF	TGCAGTGCTACCGCAGTCTACGAGCAGTACTTC
TRBD1	TRBV19	14	TRBJ1-5	.	CASSTQGAYQPQHF	TGTGCCAGTAGTACACAGGGGGCGTATCAGCCCCAGCATTTT
.	TRBV6-6	12	TRBJ1-4	.	CASHSGGRVLFF	TGTGCCAGCCACTCGGGGGGGCGGGTACTGTTTTTT
TRBD1	TRBV6-6	15	TRBJ1-1	.	CASSSRQGANTEAFF	TGTGCCAGCAGTTCCAGACAGGGGGCGAACACTGAAGCTTTCTTT
.	TRBV7-3	18	TRBJ1-5	.	CASSLKYSGEGGAFFRGF	TGTGCCAGCAGCTTAAAGTACTCGGGAGAAGGAGGGGCGTTTTTTCGGGGTTTT
.	TRBV30	15	TRBJ2-7	once	CAWSLGDKSSYEQYF	TGTGCCTGGAGCCTCGGGGACAAGAGCTCCTACGAGCAGTACTTC
TRBD2	TRBV11-3	16	TRBJ2-3	.	CASQEGTSGPTDTQYF	TGTGCCAGCCAGGAGGGGACTAGCGGACCCACAGATACGCAGTATTTT
.	TRBV7-3	14	TRBJ2-7	.	CASSLSGNPYEQYF	TGTGCCAGCAGCTTAAGCGGGAACCCCTACGAGCAGTACTTC
.	TRBV6-1	14	TRBJ2-7	.	CASRPTRDTYEQYF	TGTGCCAGCAGACCTACCCGGGACACCTACGAGCAGTACTTC
.	TRBV7-6	12	TRBJ2-2	.	CASSLLVRELFF	TGTGCCAGCAGCTTACTAGTTAGGGAGCTGTTTTTT
.	TRBV6-6	12	TRBJ1-5	.	CASSTDDQPQHF	TGTGCCAGCAGTACAGATGATCAGCCCCAGCATTTT
.	TRBV4-1	16	TRBJ2-2	.	CASSREWPLNTGELFF	TGCGCCAGCAGCCGGGAGTGGCCGTTGAACACCGGGGAGCTGTTTTTT
.	TRBV2	11	TRBJ2-7	.	CASRTIYEQYF	TGTGCCAGCAGGACTATCTACGAGCAGTACTTC
TRBD1	TRBV9	13	TRBJ1-1	.	CASSAGTEGVAFF	TGTGCCAGCAGCGCGGGGACAGAGGGGGTAGCTTTCTTT
.	TRBV28	12	TRBJ2-4	.	CASSSLADIQYF	TGTGCCAGCAGTTCCTTGGCGGACATTCAGTACTTC
.	TRBV20-1	10	TRBJ2-5	.	CSAYDRLRYF	TGCAGTGCCTACGACAGACTTAGGTACTTC
.	TRBV5-1	15	TRBJ1-1	.	CASSWGGQDNTEAFF	TGCGCCAGCAGCTGGGGGGGCCAGGACAACACTGAAGCTTTCTTT
TRBD2	TRBV9	14	TRBJ2-5	.	CASSPPGGQETQYF	TGTGCCAGCAGCCCCCCCGGGGGGCAAGAGACCCAGTACTTC
.	TRBV27	16	TRBJ2-5	.	CASSLTGGPVRETQYF	TGTGCCAGCAGTTTAACGGGGGGCCCCGTTCGGGAGACCCAGTACTTC
TRBD1	TRBV9	14	TRBJ1-2	.	CASTPTGERYGYTF	TGTGCCAGCACCCCCACAGGGGAAAGGTATGGCTACACCTTC
TRBD1	TRBV9	15	TRBJ2-5	.	CASSDRQGLLETQYF	TGTGCCAGCAGCGACAGACAGGGTCTTTTGGAGACCCAGTACTTC
.	TRBV6-1	15	TRBJ1-5	.	CASSETRRGNQPQHF	TGTGCCAGCAGTGAAACACGCCGGGGCAATCAGCCCCAGCATTTT
.	TRBV5-1	15	TRBJ2-5	.	CASSLARQGGETQYF	TGCGCCAGCAGCTTGGCCCGGCAGGGCGGCGAGACCCAGTACTTC
.	TRBV12-2	15	TRBJ1-2	.	CASRLVLDRGDGYTF	TGTGCAAGTCGCTTAGTACTGGACAGGGGAGATGGCTACACCTTC
.	TRBV19	13	TRBJ1-1	.	CASSTGLDTEAFF	TGTGCCAGTAGTACCGGACTGGACACTGAAGCTTTCTTT
.	TRBV7-6	12	TRBJ2-1	once	CASSLVRGEQFF	TGTGCCAGCAGCTTAGTTAGGGGTGAGCAGTTCTTC
TRBD1	TRBV30	17	TRBJ1-5	.	CAWSVELGGQYNQPQHF	TGTGCCTGGAGTGTAGAACTTGGGGGACAGTACAATCAGCCCCAGCATTTT
.	TRBV30	11	TRBJ2-1	.	CAWSVSTQQFF	TGTGCCTGGAGTGTATCTACCCAGCAGTTCTTC
.	TRBV19	15	TRBJ1-5	.	CASSSGPRLGQPQHF	TGTGCCAGTAGCTCAGGCCCCCGGCTTGGGCAGCCCCAGCATTTT
.	TRBV6-5	13	TRBJ2-2	.	CASSPRLAGELFF	TGTGCCAGCAGTCCTCGACTAGCCGGGGAGCTGTTTTTT
.	TRBV6-5	13	TRBJ1-1	.	CASVGAMNTEAFF	TGTGCCAGCGTTGGGGCCATGAACACTGAAGCTTTCTTT
.	TRBV6-6	15	TRBJ2-2	.	CASSYGQANTGELFF	TGTGCCAGCAGTTACGGCCAGGCGAACACCGGGGAGCTGTTTTTT
.	TRBV21-1	17	TRBJ1-6	.	CASRWGGNKGGNSPLHF	TGTGCCAGCAGGTGGGGGGGGAATAAGGGCGGTAATTCACCCCTCCACTTT
.	TRBV30	14	TRBJ2-3	.	CAWSVLGRVDTQYF	TGTGCCTGGAGTGTACTAGGGAGAGTCGATACGCAGTATTTT
TRBD2	TRBV28	18	TRBJ2-1	.	CASSYKRGGAVAYNEQFF	TGTGCCAGCAGTTACAAGCGGGGGGGCGCCGTGGCCTACAATGAGCAGTTCTTC
TRBD1	TRBV28	16	TRBJ1-2	once	CASSLGDRGWDYGYTF	TGTGCCAGCAGCTTGGGAGACAGGGGATGGGACTATGGCTACACCTTC
TRBD1	TRBV7-3	14	TRBJ2-3	.	CASSLYRGADTQYF	TGTGCCAGCAGCCTCTACAGGGGGGCAGATACGCAGTATTTT
TRBD2	TRBV5-1	15	TRBJ2-1	.	CASSSPSGRGDEQFF	TGCGCCAGCAGCTCGCCTAGCGGGAGAGGGGATGAGCAGTTCTTC
.	TRBV5-6	12	TRBJ2-3	once	CASSLYSDTQYF	TGTGCCAGCAGCTTGTACTCAGATACGCAGTATTTT
TRBD2	TRBV5-4	16	TRBJ2-1	.	CASSLYASGGYDEQFF	TGTGCCAGCAGCTTGTACGCTAGCGGCGGTTATGATGAGCAGTTCTTC
TRBD1	TRBV30	12	TRBJ1-2	.	CAWGTGGYGYTF	TGTGCCTGGGGGACAGGAGGCTATGGCTACACCTTC
.	TRBV10-3	13	TRBJ1-2	once	CAIRSGEGNGYTF	TGTGCCATCAGATCGGGTGAGGGAAATGGCTACACCTTC